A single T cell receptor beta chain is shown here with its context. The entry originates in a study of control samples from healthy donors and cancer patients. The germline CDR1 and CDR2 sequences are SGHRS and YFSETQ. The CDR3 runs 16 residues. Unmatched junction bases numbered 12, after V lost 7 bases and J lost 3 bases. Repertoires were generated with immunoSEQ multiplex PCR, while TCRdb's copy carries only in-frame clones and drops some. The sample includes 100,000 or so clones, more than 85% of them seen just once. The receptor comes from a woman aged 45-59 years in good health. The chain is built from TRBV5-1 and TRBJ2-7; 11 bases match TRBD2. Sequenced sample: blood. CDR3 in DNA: TGCGCCAGCCGATGGAACCCGGGACTAGCGGACTACGAGCAGTACGTC. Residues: CASRWNPGLADYEQYV.